This is a list of T cell receptor beta chains from one sample in a study of T cell responses to AZD1222 COVID-19 vaccine. This table comes from immunoSEQ multiplex PCR, and its TCRdb copy is limited to in-frame clones, with some not included. This table has about 99,000 clones, 87% appearing once. This sample comprised peripheral blood, obtained on day 0 of AZD1222 vaccination. These receptors were collected from an adult in good health. Each CDR3 is given with its conserved first and last residue. Fields, in order: V gene, D gene, J gene, clone size, CDR3 protein, CDR3 DNA. D genes are given only for firm matches. Only some rows state a clone size, as once, few, many or a class for expanded clones.

>TRBV5-4|.|TRBJ2-7|.
CASSLDSGTNQQYF
TGTGCCAGCAGCTTGGATAGCGGCACAAACCAGCAGTACTTC
>TRBV7-2|TRBD1|TRBJ1-1|.
CASSPVSQGARDTEAFF
TGTGCCAGCAGTCCCGTCAGCCAGGGGGCGCGGGACACTGAAGCTTTCTTT
>TRBV6-2/TRBV6-3|TRBD1|TRBJ1-1|.
CASSLTGSNTEAFF
TGTGCCAGCAGCTTGACAGGGTCTAACACTGAAGCTTTCTTT
>TRBV9|.|TRBJ2-2|.
CASKRQGSTGELFF
TGTGCCAGCAAACGGCAGGGAAGCACCGGGGAGCTGTTTTTT
>TRBV27|TRBD1|TRBJ1-6|.
CASRDRANSPLHF
TGTGCCAGCCGGGACAGGGCTAATTCACCCCTCCACTTT
>TRBV6-5|.|TRBJ1-5|.
CASTPDGHSNQPQHF
TGTGCCAGCACCCCGGACGGCCATAGCAATCAGCCCCAGCATTTT
>TRBV12-5|TRBD2|TRBJ2-1|.
CASGLKLAERIIF
TGTGCTAGTGGTTTGAAACTAGCGGAGAGGATCATCTTC
>TRBV7-8|TRBD1|TRBJ1-2|.
CASSLANRGLYGYTF
TGTGCCAGCAGCTTAGCGAACAGGGGCCTTTATGGCTACACCTTC
>TRBV21-1|.|TRBJ1-6|.
CAAPPSPMDRGHNSPLHF
TGTGCTGCTCCCCCCTCCCCCATGGACAGGGGGCATAATTCACCCCTCCACTTT
>TRBV24-1|TRBD1|TRBJ1-6|once
CATSDFLTDRSSYNSPLHF
TGTGCCACCAGTGATTTCCTTACGGACAGGAGCTCCTATAATTCACCCCTCCACTTT
>TRBV5-8|.|TRBJ1-6|.
CASSTGGSYNSPLHF
TGTGCCAGCAGTACCGGGGGCTCCTATAATTCACCCCTCCACTTT
>TRBV18|.|TRBJ2-5|.
CASSQAVVETQYF
TGTGCCAGCTCACAGGCGGTGGTAGAGACCCAGTACTTC
>TRBV5-1|.|TRBJ1-2|.
CASSLGTTYGYTF
TGTGCCAGCAGCTTGGGGACCACCTATGGCTACACCTTC
>TRBV2|.|TRBJ1-6|.
CASNPNRSLGNSPLHF
TGTGCCAGCAACCCAAACCGGTCTTTGGGTAATTCACCCCTCCACTTT
>TRBV6-5|.|TRBJ1-3|few
CASSYSQGSGNTIYF
TGTGCCAGCAGTTACTCGCAGGGTTCTGGAAACACCATATATTTT
>TRBV5-1|.|TRBJ2-1|.
CASSLPKQGGRSGNEQFF
TGCGCCAGCAGCTTACCCAAGCAGGGGGGGCGATCGGGCAATGAGCAGTTCTTC
>TRBV5-1|.|TRBJ1-2|.
CASSPTAYGYTF
TGTGCCAGCAGCCCGACAGCTTATGGCTACACCTTC
>TRBV6-5|.|TRBJ1-2|few
CASSPGHGFGYTF
TGTGCCAGCAGTCCGGGACACGGATTTGGCTACACCTTC
>TRBV19|.|TRBJ1-5|.
CASSPWLWLISNQPQHF
TGTGCCAGTAGTCCATGGTTGTGGCTGATTAGCAATCAGCCCCAGCATTTT
>TRBV19|TRBD1|TRBJ2-3|.
CASSILLQGRTDTQYF
TGTGCCAGTAGTATCCTCCTACAGGGGCGGACAGATACGCAGTATTTT
>TRBV4-1|TRBD1|TRBJ1-2|.
CASRPGTADGYTF
TGCGCCAGCAGACCCGGGACAGCTGATGGCTACACCTTC
>TRBV19|TRBD1|TRBJ2-4|once
CASSRQGSAKNIQYF
TGTGCCAGTAGTCGACAGGGTTCAGCCAAAAACATTCAGTACTTC
>TRBV2|TRBD2|TRBJ2-5|.
CASSGLAGEQETQYF
TGTGCCAGCAGTGGACTAGCGGGGGAACAAGAGACCCAGTACTTC
>TRBV2|TRBD2|TRBJ2-1|.
CASTPGLAGRNEQFF
TGTGCCAGCACTCCGGGACTAGCGGGAAGAAATGAGCAGTTCTTC
>TRBV4-3|TRBD1|TRBJ1-3|.
CASSQTGDRGNTIYF
TGCGCCAGCAGCCAAACGGGGGACAGGGGTAACACCATATATTTT
>TRBV5-4|.|TRBJ1-1|few
CASQERVSTEAFF
TGTGCCAGTCAAGAGAGGGTTAGCACTGAAGCTTTCTTT
>TRBV7-9|.|TRBJ1-3|.
CASSLVGHGNTIYF
TGTGCCAGCAGCTTAGTCGGGCACGGAAACACCATATATTTT
>TRBV7-2|TRBD2|TRBJ2-1|once
CASSLAASGSYNEQFF
TGTGCCAGCAGCTTAGCGGCTAGCGGGTCCTACAATGAGCAGTTCTTC
>TRBV11-1|.|TRBJ2-5|.
CASSSRRPETQYF
TGTGCCAGCAGCTCCCGGCGGCCGGAGACCCAGTACTTC
>TRBV12-3/TRBV12-4|.|TRBJ1-5|.
CASSFRRNQPQHF
TGTGCCAGCAGTTTCCGAAGAAATCAGCCCCAGCATTTT
>TRBV19|.|TRBJ2-1|.
CASSPEQAHEQFF
TGTGCCAGTAGTCCAGAACAGGCCCATGAGCAGTTCTTC
>TRBV9|.|TRBJ1-6|.
CASRWGGEGGPFSPLHF
TGTGCCAGCAGGTGGGGAGGGGAGGGAGGACCCTTTTCACCCCTCCACTTT
>TRBV27|.|TRBJ1-6|.
CASSFYPNRGGANSPLHF
TGTGCCAGCAGTTTCTACCCGAATAGGGGGGGTGCTAATTCACCCCTCCACTTT
>TRBV5-1|.|TRBJ2-2|.
CASSLADRLTGELFF
TGTGCCAGCAGCTTGGCGGACAGATTGACCGGGGAGCTGTTTTTT
>TRBV5-5|.|TRBJ2-3|.
CASSLVSSTDTQYF
TGTGCCAGCAGCTTGGTAAGCAGCACAGATACGCAGTATTTT
>TRBV6-5|.|TRBJ2-7|.
CASSYSGELNGEQYF
TGTGCCAGCAGTTACTCGGGGGAACTGAATGGCGAGCAGTACTTC
>TRBV27|TRBD2|TRBJ2-1|.
CASYSPLAGDNEQFF
TGTGCCAGCTACTCCCCACTAGCGGGGGATAATGAGCAGTTCTTC
>TRBV11-3|TRBD1|TRBJ1-1|once
CASSLVEQGRRAEAFF
TGTGCCAGCAGCTTAGTCGAACAGGGGAGAAGAGCTGAAGCTTTCTTT
>TRBV9|TRBD2|TRBJ2-1|once
CASSGTGLAGEWLQVDEQFF
TGTGCCAGCAGCGGAACGGGACTAGCGGGAGAATGGTTACAGGTGGATGAGCAGTTCTTC
>TRBV19|.|TRBJ1-4|.
CASTNFPGLKEKLFF
TGTGCCAGTACAAACTTCCCGGGACTCAAGGAAAAACTGTTTTTT
>TRBV19|.|TRBJ1-6|.
CASSIYINSPLHF
TGTGCCAGTAGTATTTATATAAATTCACCCCTCCACTTT
>TRBV5-1|TRBD1|TRBJ2-7|.
CASSLRARGTYEQYF
TGCGCCAGCAGCTTGAGGGCCAGGGGGACCTACGAGCAGTACTTC
>TRBV2|.|TRBJ1-3|.
CASRDRRGGNTIYF
TGTGCCAGCAGGGACCGACGGGGGGGAAACACCATATATTTT
>TRBV11-2|TRBD1|TRBJ2-4|.
CASSELRGRSRNIQYF
TGTGCCAGCAGCGAACTAAGGGGGCGGTCCCGAAACATTCAGTACTTC
>TRBV10-1|TRBD2|TRBJ2-5|.
CASSEGEGSGGQKETQYF
TGCGCCAGCAGTGAGGGGGAGGGTAGCGGGGGCCAGAAAGAGACCCAGTACTTC
>TRBV30|.|TRBJ1-5|once
CAFSREGNQPQHF
TGTGCCTTTTCCCGCGAGGGGAATCAGCCCCAGCATTTT
>TRBV24-1|.|TRBJ1-1|.
CATSGGWNTEAFF
TGTGCCACCAGTGGAGGGTGGAACACTGAAGCTTTCTTT
>TRBV5-4|.|TRBJ1-1|.
CASSLGVTEAFF
TGTGCCAGCAGCTTGGGGGTCACTGAAGCTTTCTTT
>TRBV5-1|TRBD1|TRBJ1-2|few
CASSLSLTGTRGYTF
TGCGCCAGCAGCTTATCCTTGACAGGGACTCGTGGCTACACCTTC
>TRBV6-5|.|TRBJ2-1|.
CASRPPRSSMNEQFF
TGTGCCAGCAGACCCCCGAGGTCTAGTATGAATGAGCAGTTCTTC
>TRBV6-5|.|TRBJ1-5|.
CASSPGRGNQPQHF
TGTGCCAGCAGCCCCGGAAGGGGGAATCAGCCCCAGCATTTT
>TRBV5-5|TRBD2|TRBJ2-3|.
CASSWGLAVSDTQYF
TGTGCCAGCAGCTGGGGACTAGCGGTTTCAGATACGCAGTATTTT
>TRBV19|TRBD1|TRBJ2-1|.
CASSIDGQQGFSYNEQFF
TGTGCCAGTAGTATAGACGGACAACAGGGGTTCTCCTACAATGAGCAGTTCTTC
>TRBV21-1|.|TRBJ2-5|.
CAGIARKLGSEETQYF
TGTGCCGGCATAGCAAGGAAACTGGGATCTGAAGAGACCCAGTACTTC